This TCR beta chain originates from a study of CD8 T cells in Susac syndrome. Random-hexamer reverse transcription was applied to about 0.5 to 1 ug RNA. Across 54 Vbeta and 13 Jbeta, TCR beta CDR3 was amplified with immunoSEQ multiplex PCR. Each CDR3 protein gets one entry after TCRdb re-called the immunoSEQ multiplex PCR reads with MiXCR. The table has roughly 200,000 distinct CDR3 sequences, roughly 90% seen once. V was pared by 10 bases and J by 9 bases, with 22 bases between. The CDR3 is 14 residues long. Germline lookup yields CDR1 MNHNS and CDR2 SASEGT. The diagnostic criteria for definite or probable disease, as recently defined, were met by the patients with Susac syndrome.

The clonotype originates from a human donor with Susac syndrome. The chain uses TRBV6-1 and TRBJ2-1, with a possible D match to TRBD2 (5 bases). Sequences were obtained from CD4+ T cells from PBMCs. As DNA, the CDR3 is TGTGCCACCAAAAAATTGTCGATAGCGCCTGAGCAGTTCTTC. Encoded protein: CATKKLSIAPEQFF.